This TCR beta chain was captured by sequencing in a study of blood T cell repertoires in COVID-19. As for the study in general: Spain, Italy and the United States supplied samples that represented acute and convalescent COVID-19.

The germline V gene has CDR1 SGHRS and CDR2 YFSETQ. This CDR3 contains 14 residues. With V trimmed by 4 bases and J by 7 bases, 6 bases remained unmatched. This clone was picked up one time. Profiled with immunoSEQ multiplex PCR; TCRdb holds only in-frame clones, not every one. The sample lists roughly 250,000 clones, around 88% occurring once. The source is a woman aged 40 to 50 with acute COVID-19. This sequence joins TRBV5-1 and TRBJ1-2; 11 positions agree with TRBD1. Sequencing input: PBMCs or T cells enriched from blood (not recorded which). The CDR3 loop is CASSLGQGAFGYTF. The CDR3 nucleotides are TGCGCCAGCAGCCTCGGACAGGGGGCGTTTGGCTACACCTTC.